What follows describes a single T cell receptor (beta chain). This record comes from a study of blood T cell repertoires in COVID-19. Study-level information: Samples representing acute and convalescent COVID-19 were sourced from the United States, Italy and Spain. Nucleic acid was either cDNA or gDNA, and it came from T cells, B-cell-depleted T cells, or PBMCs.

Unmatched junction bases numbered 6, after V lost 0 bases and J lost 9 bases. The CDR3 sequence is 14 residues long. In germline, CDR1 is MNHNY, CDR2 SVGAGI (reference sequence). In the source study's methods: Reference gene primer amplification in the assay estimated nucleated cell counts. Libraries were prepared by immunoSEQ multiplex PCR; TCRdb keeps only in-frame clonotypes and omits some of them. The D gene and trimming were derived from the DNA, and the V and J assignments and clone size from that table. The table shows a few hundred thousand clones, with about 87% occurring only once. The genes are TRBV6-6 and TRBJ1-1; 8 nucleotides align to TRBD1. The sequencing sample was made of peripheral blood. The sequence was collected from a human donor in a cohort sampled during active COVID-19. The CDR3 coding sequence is TGTGCCAGCAGTTACTCCTCAGGACAGGGTCAAGCTTTCTTT. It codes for CASSYSSGQGQAFF.